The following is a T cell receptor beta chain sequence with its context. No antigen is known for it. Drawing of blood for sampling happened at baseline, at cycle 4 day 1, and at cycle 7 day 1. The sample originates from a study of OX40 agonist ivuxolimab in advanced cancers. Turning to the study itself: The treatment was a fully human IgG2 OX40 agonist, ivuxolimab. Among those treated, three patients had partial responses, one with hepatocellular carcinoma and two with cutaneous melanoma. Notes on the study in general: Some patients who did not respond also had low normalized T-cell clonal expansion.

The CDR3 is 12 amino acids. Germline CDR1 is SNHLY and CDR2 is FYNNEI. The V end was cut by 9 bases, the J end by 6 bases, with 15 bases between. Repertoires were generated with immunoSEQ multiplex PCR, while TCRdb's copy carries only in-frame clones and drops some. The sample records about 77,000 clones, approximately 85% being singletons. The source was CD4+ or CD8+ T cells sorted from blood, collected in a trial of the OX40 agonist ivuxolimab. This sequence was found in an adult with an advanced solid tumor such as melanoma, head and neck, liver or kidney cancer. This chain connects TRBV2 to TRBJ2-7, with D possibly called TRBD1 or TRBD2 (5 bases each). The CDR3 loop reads CASGTYLPEQYF. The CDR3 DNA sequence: TGTGCCAGTGGGACCTACTTGCCCGAGCAGTACTTC.